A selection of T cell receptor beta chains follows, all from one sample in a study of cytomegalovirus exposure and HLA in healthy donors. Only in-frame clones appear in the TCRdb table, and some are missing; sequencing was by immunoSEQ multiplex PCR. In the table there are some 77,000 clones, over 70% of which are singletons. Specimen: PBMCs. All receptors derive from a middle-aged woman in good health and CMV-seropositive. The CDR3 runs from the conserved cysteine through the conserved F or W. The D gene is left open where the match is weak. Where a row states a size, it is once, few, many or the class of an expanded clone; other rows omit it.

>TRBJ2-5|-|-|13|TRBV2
CASIERSRETQYF
TGTGCCAGCATAGAGCGTTCAAGGGAGACCCAGTACTTC
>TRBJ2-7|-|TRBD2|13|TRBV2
CASKTSGSYEQYF
TGTGCCAGCAAAACTAGCGGGAGCTACGAGCAGTACTTC
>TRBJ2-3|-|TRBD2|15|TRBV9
CASSATSAEADTQYF
TGTGCCAGCAGCGCAACTAGCGCTGAGGCAGATACGCAGTATTTT
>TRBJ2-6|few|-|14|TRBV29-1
CSAQANSGANVLTF
TGCAGCGCTCAAGCTAACTCTGGGGCCAACGTCCTGACTTTC
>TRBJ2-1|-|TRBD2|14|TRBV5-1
CASSLAERGGEQFF
TGCGCCAGCAGCTTGGCCGAGCGGGGAGGTGAGCAGTTCTTC
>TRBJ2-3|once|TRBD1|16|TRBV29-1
CSVELSGTGITDTQYF
TGCAGCGTTGAATTATCCGGGACAGGGATAACAGATACGCAGTATTTT
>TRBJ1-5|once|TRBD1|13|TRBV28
CASFSTGNQPQHF
TGTGCCAGCTTCTCGACAGGGAATCAGCCCCAGCATTTT
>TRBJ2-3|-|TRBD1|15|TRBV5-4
CASRRTGGGTDTQYF
TGTGCCAGCAGGAGGACAGGGGGAGGCACAGATACGCAGTATTTT
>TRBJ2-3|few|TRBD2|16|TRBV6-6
CASSYSRLAGEDTQYF
TGTGCCAGCAGTTACTCGAGACTAGCGGGGGAAGATACGCAGTATTTT
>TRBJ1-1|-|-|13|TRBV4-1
CASSQDPVAEAFF
TGCGCCAGCAGCCAAGACCCCGTAGCTGAAGCTTTCTTT
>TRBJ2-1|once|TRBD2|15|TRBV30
CAWSVRAGVRNEQFF
TGTGCCTGGAGTGTACGAGCGGGGGTTAGGAATGAGCAGTTCTTC
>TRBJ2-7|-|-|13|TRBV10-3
CAIRALVDYEQYF
TGTGCCATCAGGGCTCTTGTCGACTACGAGCAGTACTTC
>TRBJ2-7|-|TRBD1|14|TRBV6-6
CASSYEAGGYEQYF
TGTGCCAGCAGTTACGAGGCAGGGGGCTACGAGCAGTACTTC
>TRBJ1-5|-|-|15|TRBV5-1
CASSLGGQYNQPQHF
TGCGCCAGCAGCTTGGGTGGACAGTACAATCAGCCCCAGCATTTT
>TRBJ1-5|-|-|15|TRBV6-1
CASSDGLIGNQPQHF
TGTGCCAGCTCTGACGGGTTAATTGGCAATCAGCCCCAGCATTTT
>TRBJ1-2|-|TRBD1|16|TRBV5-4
CASSLSSIRGRYGYTF
TGTGCCAGCAGCTTGAGCTCGATTAGGGGGCGTTATGGCTACACCTTC
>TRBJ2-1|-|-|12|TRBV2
CASSVTYNEQFF
TGTGCCAGCAGTGTTACCTACAATGAGCAGTTCTTC
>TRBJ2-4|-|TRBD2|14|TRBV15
CATSRAGGGNIQYF
TGTGCCACCAGCAGGGCGGGGGGTGGAAACATTCAGTACTTC
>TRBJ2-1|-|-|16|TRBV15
CATSRDLAGLRNEQFF
TGTGCCACCAGCAGAGATCTAGCCGGGTTACGAAATGAGCAGTTCTTC
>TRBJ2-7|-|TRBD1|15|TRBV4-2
CASSQTGTGAYEQYF
TGTGCCAGCAGCCAGACCGGGACAGGGGCCTACGAGCAGTACTTC
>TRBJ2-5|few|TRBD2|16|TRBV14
CASSQGQTGGWETQYF
TGTGCCAGCAGCCAAGGACAGACGGGGGGATGGGAGACCCAGTACTTC
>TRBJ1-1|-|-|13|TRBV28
CASSAGWVGEAFF
TGTGCCAGCAGTGCGGGGTGGGTGGGTGAAGCTTTCTTT
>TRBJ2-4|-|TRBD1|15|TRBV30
CAWSALTGAVNIQYF
TGTGCCTGGAGTGCACTGACAGGGGCGGTGAACATTCAGTACTTC
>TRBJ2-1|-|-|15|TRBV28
CASSSQGRGLNEQFF
TGTGCCAGCAGTTCACAGGGTCGTGGTCTCAATGAGCAGTTCTTC
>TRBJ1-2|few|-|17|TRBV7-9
CASSAGVGGPSLYGYTF
TGTGCCAGCAGCGCAGGCGTTGGAGGGCCTTCCCTCTATGGCTACACCTTC